This section outlines one T cell receptor (beta chain) sequence together with its context. Its antigen is undetermined. The source of the sample is a study of cytomegalovirus exposure and HLA in healthy donors. Whole-study context: In a later analysis, the 90 to 150 validation repertoires were reported to have used the same platform as the 600 to 800 first-cohort repertoires. Study-level points and caveats: Overall, some 160 TCR beta chains were annotated as cytomegalovirus-associated. The CMV antigen specificity of a few CMV-associated chains was confirmed through in vitro analysis.

Profiling relied on immunoSEQ multiplex PCR, and the TCRdb table lists in-frame clones only, not all of them. The table includes fewer than 200,000 clones, about 96% detected once. The CDR3 runs to 14 residues. In germline, CDR1 is SGHDT, CDR2 YYEEEE. V gave up 4 bases and J gave up 2 bases; unmatched junction bases: 4. This chain uses TRBV5-6 with TRBJ2-7, with 9 bases aligning to TRBD1. The sample consisted of PBMCs. The TCR was taken from a woman aged 18-29 years in good health and CMV-seronegative. The CDR3, as DNA: TGTGCCAGCAGCCCGGGACAGGGCCCCTACGAGCAGTACTTC. Residues: CASSPGQGPYEQYF.